The TCR beta chain described here comes from a study of T cells expressing NK-cell markers. Study-wide points: Each of roughly six donors carried dominant NKG2C+ clonotypes accounting for roughly 1.0-7.0% of CD8+ T cells.

This CDR3 has 15 amino acids. Germline assignment: CDR1 MGHRA and CDR2 YSYEKL. One entry per CDR3 protein, without DNA, is what TCRdb gives after re-calling the 5' RACE reads. Its table records about 430,000 distinct CDR3 sequences. Notes on this clonotype: As yet, its antigen is unknown.

This receptor was taken from a woman in her forties or fifties in good health. The V call is TRBV4-1, the J call TRBJ1-2; TCRdb reports TRBD1, a call that lacks DNA to check it against. Sequencing was performed on blood T cells: a sorted CD56 or NKG2C T cell subset, CD4+ or CD8+ T cells, or bulk PBMC T cells (not recorded which). CDR3: CASSAWGRGNYGYTF.